This T cell receptor beta chain was captured by sequencing in a study of CD8 T cells in Susac syndrome (dated by TCRdb to between 2017 and 2020). Concerning the study at large: Repertoire sequencing was used to test whether CD8+ T cell activation and differentiation in Susac syndrome was antigen driven. What the work shows at the level of the full study, not this receptor alone: The number of individuals in the TCR sequencing and HLA analysis was recognized as being relatively small.

Peripheral blood CD8+ and CD4+ T cells from healthy donors, Susac syndrome patients and multiple sclerosis patients were profiled by high-throughput TCR beta sequencing. Treatment-naive patients with stable or active relapsing-remitting disease fulfilling revised McDonald criteria were used as multiple sclerosis controls. CD8+ TEMRA cells were enriched by FACS, while bulk CD8+ and CD4+ T cells were purified by magnetic negative isolation. Blood was collected in EDTA tubes and processed within 24 hours, with PBMCs isolated through density gradient centrifugation. PBMCs intended for TCR sequencing were frozen in liquid nitrogen and were later thawed in a 37 degrees C water bath. The sorted or isolated CD4+, CD8+ and CD8+ TEMRA cells reached a purity of at least 90%. RNA was extracted using the RNeasy kit, and roughly 0.5 to 1 microgram was reverse transcribed with random hexamers. The immunoSEQ multiplex PCR assay, covering 54 Vbeta and 13 Jbeta segments, was used to amplify TCR beta CDR3 regions. PCR amplification bias was corrected using a synthetic template baseline for primer optimization and computational correction. Per the authors' processing: Reads were annotated to V, D and J genes according to IMGT and were analyzed with immunoSEQ Analyzer, with only productive sequences retained. Clonality was calculated as one minus the Shannon entropy normalized by log2 of the number of productive unique sequences. Public and private clones were assessed among the 100 most prevalent clones of each patient and control. Susac-specific clones were defined as absent from healthy and MS cohorts, 1052 published viral clones and other ImmuneACCESS disease sequences. The public reads were reanalyzed by TCRdb: fastp trimming at Q25, MiXCR alignment, in-frame beta chains only. CDR3 protein sequences are deduplicated, and each keeps its most common genes and DNA. TCRdb's processing, not the authors', yielded these V and J calls. For this sample the table gives hundreds of thousands of distinct CDR3 sequences, of which 95% were detected only once. 0.082% of the sample is held by the ten biggest clonotypes.

Concerning this clonotype itself: The antigen this receptor binds is unknown. No per-base quality is available; no much larger clone lies one base away.

The germline ends are 15 bases apart after V is trimmed by 3 bases and J by 4 bases. CDR1 and CDR2 (SGDLS, YYNGEE) derive from the germline V gene. The CDR3 runs 15 residues from the cysteine to the phenylalanine. The only DNA kept is the CDR3, 45 bases in frame from the first base. Sequencing input: CD4+ T cells from PBMCs. The TCR comes from a human donor with multiple sclerosis. The chain links TRBV9 with TRBJ2-3, and perhaps TRBD2 as D gene, on 5 matching bases. CDR3 protein: CASSAVEGIADTQYF. In nucleotides, the sequence is TGTGCCAGCAGCGCCGTAGAGGGTATCGCAGATACGCAGTATTTT.